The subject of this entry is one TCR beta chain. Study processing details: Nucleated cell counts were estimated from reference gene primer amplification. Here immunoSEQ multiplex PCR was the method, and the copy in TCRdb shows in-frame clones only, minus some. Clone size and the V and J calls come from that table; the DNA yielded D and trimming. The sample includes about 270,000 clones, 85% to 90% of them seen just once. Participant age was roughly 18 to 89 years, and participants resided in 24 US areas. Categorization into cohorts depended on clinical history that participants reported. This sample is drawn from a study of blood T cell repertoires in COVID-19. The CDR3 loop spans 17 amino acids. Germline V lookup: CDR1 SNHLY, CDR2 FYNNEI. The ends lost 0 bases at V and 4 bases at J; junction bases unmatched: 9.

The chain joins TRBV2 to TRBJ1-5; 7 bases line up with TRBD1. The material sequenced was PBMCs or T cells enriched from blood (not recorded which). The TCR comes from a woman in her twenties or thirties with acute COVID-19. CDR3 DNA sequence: TGTGCCAGCAGTGAAGCCCTCAAACAGGGGATAAATCAGCCCCAGCATTTT. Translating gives CASSEALKQGINQPQHF. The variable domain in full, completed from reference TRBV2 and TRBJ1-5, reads EPEVTQTPSHQVTQMGQEVILRCVPISNHLYFYWYRQILGQKVEFLVSFYNNEISEKSEIFDDQFSVERPDGSNFTLKIRSTKLEDSAMYFCASSEALKQGINQPQHFGDGTRLSIL.